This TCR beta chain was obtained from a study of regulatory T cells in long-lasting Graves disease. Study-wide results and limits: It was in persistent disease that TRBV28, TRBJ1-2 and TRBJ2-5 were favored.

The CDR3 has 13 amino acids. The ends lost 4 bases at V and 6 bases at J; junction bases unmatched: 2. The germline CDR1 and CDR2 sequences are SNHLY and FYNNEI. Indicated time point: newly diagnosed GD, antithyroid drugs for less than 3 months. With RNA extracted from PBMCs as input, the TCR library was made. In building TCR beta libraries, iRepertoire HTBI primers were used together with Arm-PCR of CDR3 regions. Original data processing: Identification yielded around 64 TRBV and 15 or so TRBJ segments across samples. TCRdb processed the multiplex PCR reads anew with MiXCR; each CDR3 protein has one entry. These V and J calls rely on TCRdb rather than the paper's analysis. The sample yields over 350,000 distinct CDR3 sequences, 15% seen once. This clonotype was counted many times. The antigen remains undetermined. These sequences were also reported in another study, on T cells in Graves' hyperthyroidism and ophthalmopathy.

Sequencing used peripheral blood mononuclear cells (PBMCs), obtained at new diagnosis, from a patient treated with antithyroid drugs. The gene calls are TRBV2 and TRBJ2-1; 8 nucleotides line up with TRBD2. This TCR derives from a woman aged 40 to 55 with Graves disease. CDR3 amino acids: CASSAGTSNEQFF. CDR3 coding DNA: TGTGCCAGCAGTGCCGGGACTAGCAATGAGCAGTTCTTC. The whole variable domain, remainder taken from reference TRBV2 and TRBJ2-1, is EPEVTQTPSHQVTQMGQEVILRCVPISNHLYFYWYRQILGQKVEFLVSFYNNEISEKSEIFDDQFSVERPDGSNFTLKIRSTKLEDSAMYFCASSAGTSNEQFFGPGTRLTVL.